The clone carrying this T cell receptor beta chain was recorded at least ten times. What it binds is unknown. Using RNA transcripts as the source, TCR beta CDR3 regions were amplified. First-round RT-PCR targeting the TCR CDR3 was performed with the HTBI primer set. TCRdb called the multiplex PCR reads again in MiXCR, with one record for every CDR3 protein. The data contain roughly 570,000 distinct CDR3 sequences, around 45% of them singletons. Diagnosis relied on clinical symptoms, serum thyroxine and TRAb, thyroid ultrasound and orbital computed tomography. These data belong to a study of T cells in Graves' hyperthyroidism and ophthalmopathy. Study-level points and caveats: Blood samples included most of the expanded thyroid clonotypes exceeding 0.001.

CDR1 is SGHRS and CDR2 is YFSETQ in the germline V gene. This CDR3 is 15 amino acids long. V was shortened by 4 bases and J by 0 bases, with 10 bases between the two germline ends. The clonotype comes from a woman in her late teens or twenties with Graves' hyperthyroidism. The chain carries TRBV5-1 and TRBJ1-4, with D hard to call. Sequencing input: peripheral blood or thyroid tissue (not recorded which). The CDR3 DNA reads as TGCGCCAGCAGCACCGGACGGACAACTAATGAAAAACTGTTTTTT. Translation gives CASSTGRTTNEKLFF.